The T cell receptor (beta chain) under discussion was sequenced for a study of HIV-infected children after antiretroviral therapy interruption. Turning to the study itself: Children had CD4+ above 500, viral load below 50 copies/ml, either treatment arm. Recorded EBV and CMV exposure existed for most children. In continuous treatment, analyzed samples were from weeks 0, 48 and 150.

This sample's treatment: PENTA 11 planned treatment interruption arm or continuous ART arm. From thawed PBMCs, naive CD4+ CD45RA+ CD45RO- T cells were sorted. RNA-based 3' RACE libraries used unique molecular identifiers. MiXCR, applied by TCRdb to the 3' RACE reads, yields one record per CDR3 protein. The data contain some 40,000 distinct CDR3 sequences, approximately 7% of them singletons. This clonotype was observed many times. The source of this sequence is a pool of human donors with HIV. The specimen was CD45RA+ CD4+ T cells from PBMCs, pooled from several time points, collected from a donor given antiretroviral therapy, either interrupted or continuous. Subset indicated: naive CD4+ CD45RA+ CD45RO- T cells.

CDR3: CASSLANRAGGTDTQYF. CDR3 sequence (DNA): TGCGCCAGCAGCTTGGCCAACCGGGCCGGAGGGACAGATACGCAGTATTTT. This rearrangement joins TRBV5-1 to TRBJ2-3, with D possibly matching TRBD2 (6 bases). The CDR3 spans 17 residues. The V gene's germline CDR1 is SGHRS and CDR2 YFSETQ. Trimming removed 0 bases at V and 3 bases at J, with 17 bases between.